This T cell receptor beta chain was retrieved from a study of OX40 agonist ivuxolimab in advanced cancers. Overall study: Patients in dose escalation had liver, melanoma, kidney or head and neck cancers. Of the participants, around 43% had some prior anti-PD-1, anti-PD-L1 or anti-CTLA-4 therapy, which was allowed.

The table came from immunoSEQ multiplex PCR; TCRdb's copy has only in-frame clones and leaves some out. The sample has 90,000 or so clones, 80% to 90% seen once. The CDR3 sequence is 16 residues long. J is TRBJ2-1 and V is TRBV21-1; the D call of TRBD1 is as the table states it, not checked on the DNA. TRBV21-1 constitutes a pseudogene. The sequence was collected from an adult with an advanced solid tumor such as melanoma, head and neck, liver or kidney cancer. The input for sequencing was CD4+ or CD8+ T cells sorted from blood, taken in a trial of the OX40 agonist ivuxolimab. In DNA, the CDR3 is TGTGCCAGCAGCAAAGTGCGACAGGCAACGGGCAATGAGCAGTTCTTC. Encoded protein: CASSKVRQATGNEQFF.